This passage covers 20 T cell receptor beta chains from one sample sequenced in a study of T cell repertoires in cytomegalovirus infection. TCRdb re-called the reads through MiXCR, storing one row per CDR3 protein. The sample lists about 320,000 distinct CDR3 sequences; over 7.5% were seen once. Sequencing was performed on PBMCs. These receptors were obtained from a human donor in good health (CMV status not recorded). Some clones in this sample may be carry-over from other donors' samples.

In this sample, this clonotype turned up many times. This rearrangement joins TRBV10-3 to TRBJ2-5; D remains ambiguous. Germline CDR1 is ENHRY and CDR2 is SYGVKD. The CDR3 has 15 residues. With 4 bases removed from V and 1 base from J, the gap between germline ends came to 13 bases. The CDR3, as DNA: TGTGCCATCAGTGGAGGCTACCCGGTCCAAGAGACCCAGTACTTC. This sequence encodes CAISGGYPVQETQYF.

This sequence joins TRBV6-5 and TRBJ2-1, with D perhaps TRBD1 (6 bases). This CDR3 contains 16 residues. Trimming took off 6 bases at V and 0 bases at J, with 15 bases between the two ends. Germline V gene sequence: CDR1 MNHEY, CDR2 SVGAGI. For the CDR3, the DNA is TGTGCCAGCAGACAACGGACAGTCAACTCCTACAATGAGCAGTTCTTC. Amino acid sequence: CASRQRTVNSYNEQFF.

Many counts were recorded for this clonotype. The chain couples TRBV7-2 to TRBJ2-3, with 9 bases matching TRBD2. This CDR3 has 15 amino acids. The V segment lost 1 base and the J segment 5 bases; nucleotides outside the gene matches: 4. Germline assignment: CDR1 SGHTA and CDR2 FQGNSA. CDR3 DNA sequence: TGTGCCAGCAGCTTAGGAAGCGGGGGGAAAGATACGCAGTATTTT. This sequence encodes CASSLGSGGKDTQYF.

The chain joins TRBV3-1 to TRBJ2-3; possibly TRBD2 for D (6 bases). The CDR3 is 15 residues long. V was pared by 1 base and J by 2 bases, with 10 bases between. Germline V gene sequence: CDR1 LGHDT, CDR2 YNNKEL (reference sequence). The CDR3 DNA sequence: TGTGCCAGCAGCCAAGGGCGGGGTACCACAGATACGCAGTATTTT. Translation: CASSQGRGTTDTQYF.

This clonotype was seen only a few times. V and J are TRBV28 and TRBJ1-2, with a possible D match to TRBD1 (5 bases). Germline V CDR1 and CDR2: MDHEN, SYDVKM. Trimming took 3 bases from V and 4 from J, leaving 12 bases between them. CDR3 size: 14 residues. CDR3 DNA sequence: TGTGCCAGCAGTTTTGGCTCAGGGAGCTATGGCTACACCTTC. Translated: CASSFGSGSYGYTF.

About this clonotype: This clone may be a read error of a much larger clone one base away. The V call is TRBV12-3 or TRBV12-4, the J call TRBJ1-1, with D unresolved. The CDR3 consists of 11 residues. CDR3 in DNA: TGTGCCAGCAGTTTATACACTGGAGCTTTCTTT. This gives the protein CASSLYTGAFF.

The CDR3 protein is CASKTRRGDGDTQYF. CDR3 in DNA: TGTGCCAGCAAGACCCGGCGGGGGGACGGAGATACGCAGTATTTT. The V call is TRBV12-3 or TRBV12-4, the J call TRBJ2-3; TRBD2 agrees at 8 bases. V shed 7 bases, J shed 5 bases, and the junction held 11 bases outside the gene matches. The CDR3 has 15 amino acids.

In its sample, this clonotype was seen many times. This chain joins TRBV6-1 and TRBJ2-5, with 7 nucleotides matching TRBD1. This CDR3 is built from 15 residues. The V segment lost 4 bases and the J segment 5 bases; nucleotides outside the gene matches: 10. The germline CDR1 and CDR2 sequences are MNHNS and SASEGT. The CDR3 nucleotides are TGTGCCAGCAGTGGAAACAGGGGACCGGGTGAGACCCAGTACTTC. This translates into CASSGNRGPGETQYF.

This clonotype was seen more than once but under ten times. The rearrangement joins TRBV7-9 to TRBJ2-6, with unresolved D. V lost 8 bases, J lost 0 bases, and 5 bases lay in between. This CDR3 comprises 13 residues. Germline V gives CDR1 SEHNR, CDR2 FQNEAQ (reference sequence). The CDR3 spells CASLYSGANVLTF. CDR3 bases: TGTGCCAGCCTTTACTCTGGGGCCAACGTCCTGACTTTC.

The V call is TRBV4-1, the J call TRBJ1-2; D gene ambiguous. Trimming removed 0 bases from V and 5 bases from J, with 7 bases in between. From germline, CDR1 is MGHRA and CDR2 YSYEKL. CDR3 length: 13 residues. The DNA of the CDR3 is TGCGCCAGCAGCCAAGATCAGGCTTATGGCTACACCTTC. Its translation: CASSQDQAYGYTF.

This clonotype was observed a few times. This chain's CDR3 is CASSYKRTGPTSTDTQYF. The CDR3, as DNA: TGTGCCAGCAGTTACAAGAGGACAGGGCCGACTAGCACAGATACGCAGTATTTT. The chain recombines TRBV6-2 or TRBV6-3 with TRBJ2-3; 8 bases are shared with TRBD1. The CDR3 totals 18 residues. Germline trimming cut 2 bases from V and 0 bases from J; bases unmatched to any gene: 10. CDR1 MNHEY and CDR2 SVGEGT come from the germline V gene.

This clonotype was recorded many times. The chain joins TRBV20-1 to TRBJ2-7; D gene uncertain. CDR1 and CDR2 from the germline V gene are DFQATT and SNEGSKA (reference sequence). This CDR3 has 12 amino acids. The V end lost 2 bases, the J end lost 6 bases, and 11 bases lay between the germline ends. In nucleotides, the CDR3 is TGCAGTGCTAGAACAAACGAGATCGAGCAGTACTTC. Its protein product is CSARTNEIEQYF.

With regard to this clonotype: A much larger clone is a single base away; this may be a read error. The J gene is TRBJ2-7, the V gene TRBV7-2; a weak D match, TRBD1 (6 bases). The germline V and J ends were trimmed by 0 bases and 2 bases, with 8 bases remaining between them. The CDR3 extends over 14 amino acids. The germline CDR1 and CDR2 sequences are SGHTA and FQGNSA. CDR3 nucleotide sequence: TGTGCCAGCAGCTTAGCGGGGGCCCCCTACGAGCAGTACTTC. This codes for CASSLAGAPYEQYF.

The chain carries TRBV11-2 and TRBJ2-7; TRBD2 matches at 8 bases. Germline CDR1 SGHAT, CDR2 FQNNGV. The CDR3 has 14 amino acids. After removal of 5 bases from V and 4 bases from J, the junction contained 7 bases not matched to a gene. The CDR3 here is CASSRHSGSYEQYF. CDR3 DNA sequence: TGTGCCAGCAGCCGTCACAGCGGGAGTTACGAGCAGTACTTC.

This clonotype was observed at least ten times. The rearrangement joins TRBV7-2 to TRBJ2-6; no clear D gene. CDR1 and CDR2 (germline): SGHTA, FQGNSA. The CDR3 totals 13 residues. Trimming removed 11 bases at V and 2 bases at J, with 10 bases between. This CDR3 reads CADRFTGANVLTF. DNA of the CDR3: TGTGCCGACCGATTCACTGGGGCCAACGTCCTGACTTTC.

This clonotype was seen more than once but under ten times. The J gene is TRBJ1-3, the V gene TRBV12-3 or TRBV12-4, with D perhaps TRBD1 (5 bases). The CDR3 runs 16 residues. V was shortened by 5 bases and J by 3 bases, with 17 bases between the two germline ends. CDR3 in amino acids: CASSPLKRRGGNTIYF. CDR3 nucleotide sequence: TGTGCCAGCAGTCCTCTTAAACGAAGGGGTGGAAACACCATATATTTT.

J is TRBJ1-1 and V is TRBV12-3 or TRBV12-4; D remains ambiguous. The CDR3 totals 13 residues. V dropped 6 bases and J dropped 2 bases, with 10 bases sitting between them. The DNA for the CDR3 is TGTGCCAGCAGCTCTAGGAAAAACACTGAAGCTTTCTTT. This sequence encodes CASSSRKNTEAFF.

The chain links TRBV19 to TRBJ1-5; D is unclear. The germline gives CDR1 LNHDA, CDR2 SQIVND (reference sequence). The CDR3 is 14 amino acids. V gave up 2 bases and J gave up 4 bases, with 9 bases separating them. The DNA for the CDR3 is TGTGCCAGTAGTATAATTGGAGGGAATCAGCCCCAGCATTTT. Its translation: CASSIIGGNQPQHF.

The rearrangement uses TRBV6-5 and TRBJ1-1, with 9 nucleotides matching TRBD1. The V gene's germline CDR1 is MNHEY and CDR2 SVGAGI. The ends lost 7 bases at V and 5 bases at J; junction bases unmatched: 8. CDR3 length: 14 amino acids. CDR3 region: CASTSRGQGTEAFF. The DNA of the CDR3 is TGTGCCAGCACCTCCCGTGGACAGGGGACTGAAGCTTTCTTT.

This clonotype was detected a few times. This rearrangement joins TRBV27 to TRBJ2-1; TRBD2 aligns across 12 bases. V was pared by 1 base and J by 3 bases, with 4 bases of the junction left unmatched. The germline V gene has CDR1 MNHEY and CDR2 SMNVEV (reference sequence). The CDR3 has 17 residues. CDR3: CASSLLGLAGLYNEQFF. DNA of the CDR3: TGTGCCAGCAGTTTATTGGGACTAGCGGGCCTCTACAATGAGCAGTTCTTC.